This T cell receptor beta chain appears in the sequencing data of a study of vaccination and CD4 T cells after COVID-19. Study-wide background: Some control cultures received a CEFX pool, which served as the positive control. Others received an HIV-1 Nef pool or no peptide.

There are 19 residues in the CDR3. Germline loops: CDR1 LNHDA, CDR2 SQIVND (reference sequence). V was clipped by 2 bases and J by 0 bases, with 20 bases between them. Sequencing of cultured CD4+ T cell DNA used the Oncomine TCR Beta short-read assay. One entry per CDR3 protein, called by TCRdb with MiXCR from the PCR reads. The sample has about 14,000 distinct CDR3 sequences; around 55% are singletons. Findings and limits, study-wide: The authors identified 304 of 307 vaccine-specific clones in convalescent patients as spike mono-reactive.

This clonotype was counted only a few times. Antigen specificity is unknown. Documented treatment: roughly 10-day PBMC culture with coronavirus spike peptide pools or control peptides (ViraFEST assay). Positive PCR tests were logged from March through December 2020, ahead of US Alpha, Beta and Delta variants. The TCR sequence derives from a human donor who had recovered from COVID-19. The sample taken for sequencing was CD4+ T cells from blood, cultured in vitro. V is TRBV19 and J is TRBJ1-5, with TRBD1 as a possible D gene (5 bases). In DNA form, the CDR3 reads TGTGCCAGTAGTATAAGAGGGGCGGGGGATCTCTATAGCAATCAGCCCCAGCATTTT. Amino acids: CASSIRGAGDLYSNQPQHF.